The 19 T cell receptor beta chains listed next were all sequenced from one sample in a study of blood T cells in healthy people across ages. A second roughly 6 to 11 cycle PCR used barcoded and J-beta primers. TCRdb re-derived calls from the 5' RACE reads in MiXCR, one entry per CDR3 protein. The profile shows 700,000 to 950,000 distinct CDR3 sequences, 58% of them singletons. The material sequenced was blood. These receptors came from a man aged 25-45 years in good health.

The rearrangement uses TRBV29-1 and TRBJ2-3, with D possibly being TRBD1 or TRBD2 (5 bases each). Germline loops: CDR1 SQVTM, CDR2 ANQGSEA. V lost 4 bases and J lost 5, with 10 bases in between. The CDR3 loop spans 12 amino acids. CDR3 nucleotide sequence: TGCAGCGTTGCGGGACCGGGAGATACGCAGTATTTT. Translation gives CSVAGPGDTQYF.

This clonotype has only a few counts. V and J are TRBV7-2 and TRBJ2-7; perhaps TRBD1 as D (6 bases). This CDR3 region has 16 residues. Germline CDR1 is SGHTA and CDR2 is FQGNSA. V lost 5 bases, J lost 3 bases, and 20 bases lay in between. This chain's CDR3 is CASSPDTGRGIYEQYF. Here the CDR3 DNA reads TGTGCCAGCAGCCCAGATACGGGCAGGGGCATCTACGAGCAGTACTTC.

The chain uses TRBV29-1 and TRBJ2-5; TRBD2 might be the D (6 bases). CDR1 is SQVTM, CDR2 ANQGSEA, per germline. The CDR3 length is 16 residues. With 3 bases removed from V and 2 bases from J, the gap between germline ends came to 19 bases. The CDR3 coding sequence is TGCAGCGTTGAGTCTGAGGAGGGCAGCCGGCAAGAGACCCAGTACTTC. Translation gives CSVESEEGSRQETQYF.

This clonotype was seen more than once but under ten times. This sequence joins TRBV10-3 and TRBJ2-1; D remains unclear. Germline-derived CDR1 and CDR2 are ENHRY and SYGVKD. Trimming shortened V by 0 bases and J by 3 bases, and 3 bases separated the two germline ends. The CDR3 runs to 13 residues. CDR3 bases: TGTGCCATCAGTGAGTCGGGCTACAATGAGCAGTTCTTC. Its translation: CAISESGYNEQFF.

This clonotype was seen more than once but under ten times. V and J are TRBV20-1 and TRBJ1-6; D perhaps matches TRBD1 (6 bases). The germline gives CDR1 DFQATT, CDR2 SNEGSKA (reference sequence). The CDR3 extends over 15 amino acids. The V end was cut by 6 bases, the J end by 14 bases, with 26 bases between. CDR3 sequence: CSAQVPALLRGALHF. For the CDR3, the DNA is TGCAGTGCCCAAGTACCGGCACTCCTTAGGGGGGCCCTCCACTTT.

This CDR3 is CSARDLRGTGNQPQHF. CDR3 DNA: TGCAGTGCTAGAGATCTTAGAGGGACTGGCAATCAGCCCCAGCATTTT. This chain joins TRBV20-1 and TRBJ1-5, with D possibly TRBD1 on 5 matching bases. This CDR3 comprises 16 residues. V lost 0 bases, J lost 2 bases, and 14 bases lay in between. Germline CDR1 reads DFQATT; CDR2 reads SNEGSKA (reference sequence).

With regard to this clonotype: The junction departs from germline at one end; a sequencing error may be responsible. This chain links TRBV7-9 with TRBJ2-3, with D possibly being TRBD2 (6 bases). The CDR3 is made up of 14 amino acids. Germline loops: CDR1 SEHNR, CDR2 FQNEAQ (reference sequence). CDR3: CASSLDGRADTQYF. The CDR3 DNA sequence: TGTGCCAGCAGTTTAGACGGGAGAGCAGATACGCAGTATTTT.

This clonotype occurred a few times. V and J are TRBV29-1 and TRBJ2-1; 8 nucleotides agree with TRBD2. Germline CDR1 is SQVTM and CDR2 is ANQGSEA. This CDR3 has 15 amino acids. This chain's CDR3 is CSAFFREGVSNEQFF. The CDR3 DNA reads as TGCAGTGCCTTTTTTCGGGAGGGCGTGAGCAATGAGCAGTTCTTC.

The J gene is TRBJ1-5, the V gene TRBV12-3 or TRBV12-4; TRBD1 agrees at 7 bases. This CDR3 is 14 amino acids long. The V segment lost 3 bases and the J segment 9 bases; nucleotides outside the gene matches: 8. This CDR3 reads CASSLERGLRPQHF. In DNA, the CDR3 is TGTGCCAGCAGTTTGGAAAGGGGGCTTAGGCCCCAGCATTTT.

This clonotype was found a few times. CDR3 bases: TGCAGTGCTCGGGCCCCACCGAGCACAGATACGCAGTATTTT. Its protein product is CSARAPPSTDTQYF. The chain couples TRBV20-1 to TRBJ2-3, with D unresolved. The V gene lost 5 bases and the J gene lost 0 bases, with 12 bases spanning the gap. This CDR3 has 14 amino acids. CDR1 is DFQATT, CDR2 SNEGSKA, per germline (reference sequence).

This chain uses TRBV25-1 with TRBJ2-1; D might be TRBD2 (6 bases). V shed 4 bases and J shed 11 bases, with 12 bases lying between them. This CDR3 is 12 amino acids long. CDR1 and CDR2 from the germline V gene are MGHDK and SYGVNS. CDR3 protein: CASSGSGRKQFF. DNA for the CDR3: TGTGCCAGCAGTGGTAGCGGTCGGAAGCAGTTCTTC.

V usage is TRBV7-2 and J usage is TRBJ2-3; D not resolved. The CDR3 is 12 residues long. V lost 11 bases to trimming and J lost 4 bases, with 13 bases between them. Germline CDR1 and CDR2: SGHTA and FQGNSA. The CDR3 region is CAGDKGSDTQYF. DNA for the CDR3: TGTGCCGGGGATAAAGGATCAGATACGCAGTATTTT.

The chain carries TRBV7-8 and TRBJ2-1; D call uncertain. V was shortened by 1 base and J by 6 bases, with 13 bases between the two germline ends. Germline CDR1 and CDR2: SGHVS and FQNEAQ. This CDR3 contains 15 residues. CDR3 sequence: CASSLVWQAPNEQFF. The CDR3, as DNA: TGTGCCAGCAGCTTAGTCTGGCAGGCACCCAATGAGCAGTTCTTC.

This clonotype came up a few times. The chain uses TRBV15 and TRBJ2-5, with TRBD2 matching 7 bases. The CDR3 is 14 residues long. V was clipped by 3 bases and J by 4 bases; unmatched bases: 5. Looked up from germline, CDR1 is LNHNV and CDR2 is YYDKDF (reference sequence). As DNA, the CDR3 is TGTGCCACCAGCAGGTGGACTAGTCGAGAGACCCAGTACTTC. It encodes CATSRWTSRETQYF.

The rearrangement links TRBV6-5 to TRBJ2-3; D is uncertain. V shed 5 bases and J shed 6 bases, with 9 bases lying between them. Germline CDR1 reads MNHEY; CDR2 reads SVGAGI. The CDR3 has 12 residues. CDR3 DNA sequence: TGTGCCAGCAGTCGTCCTTTTGATACGCAGTATTTT. Its protein product is CASSRPFDTQYF.

The J gene is TRBJ1-5, the V gene TRBV7-9; no reliable D call. CDR3 length equals 16 residues. The germline CDR1 and CDR2 sequences are SEHNR and FQNEAQ (reference sequence). Trimming removed 1 base at V and 2 bases at J, with 12 bases between. CDR3 nucleotide sequence: TGTGCCAGCAGCTTAGTTTCGGCGACGGGCAATCAGCCCCAGCATTTT. It translates to CASSLVSATGNQPQHF. Looking up the rest from reference TRBV7-9 and TRBJ1-5 gives the full variable domain: DTGVSQNPRHKITKRGQNVTFRCDPISEHNRLYWYRQTLGQGPEFLTYFQNEAQLEKSRLLSDRFSAERPKGSFSTLEIQRTEQGDSAMYLCASSLVSATGNQPQHFGDGTRLSIL.

J is TRBJ2-7 and V is TRBV12-5, with 7 positions matching TRBD2. Germline assignment: CDR1 LGHNT and CDR2 FRNRAP. The CDR3 sequence is 15 residues long. Germline trimming cut 4 bases from V and 3 bases from J; bases unmatched to any gene: 9. CDR3 residues: CASGSRGAGYYEQYF. DNA for the CDR3: TGTGCTAGTGGTTCCCGGGGAGCGGGGTACTACGAGCAGTACTTC.

V gene TRBV9 combines with J gene TRBJ1-2; D perhaps matches TRBD1 (5 bases). The ends were cut back, 4 bases at V and 4 bases at J, with 26 bases in the middle. The germline gives CDR1 SGDLS, CDR2 YYNGEE. The CDR3 is 18 residues long. The CDR3 nucleotides read TGTGCCAGCAGCCTACGCGGGGACGGGGGTTCCGTAGTCTATGGCTACACCTTC. It is translated as CASSLRGDGGSVVYGYTF.

J is TRBJ2-1 and V is TRBV5-1, with TRBD2 matching over 10 bases. The CDR3 consists of 15 residues. Trimming cost V 0 bases and J 5 bases; bases outside gene matches: 2. Germline V gene sequence: CDR1 SGHRS, CDR2 YFSETQ. The CDR3 nucleotides read TGCGCCAGCAGCTTGGTACTAGCGGGAAACAATGAGCAGTTCTTC. It yields the protein CASSLVLAGNNEQFF. Full variable domain (remainder filled in from reference TRBV5-1 and TRBJ2-1): KAGVTQTPRYLIKTRGQQVTLSCSPISGHRSVSWYQQTPGQGLQFLFEYFSETQRNKGNFPGRFSGRQFSNSRSEMNVSTLELGDSALYLCASSLVLAGNNEQFFGPGTRLTVL.